Listed below are T cell receptor beta chains from one sample, sequenced in a study of CD8+ T cells in alopecia areata. Using immunoSEQ multiplex PCR, the repertoire was profiled, and TCRdb retains in-frame clones only, with some absent. This sample yields around 190,000 clones, of which 50% to 75% are seen a single time; more than 3.5% belongs to the top ten. Source: CD4+ T cells sorted from blood, taken at week 4, from a patient treated with tofacitinib. The origin of the receptors is a human donor with alopecia areata. CDR3s include the opening cysteine and the closing phenylalanine or tryptophan. Each record gives: V gene, D gene, clone size, J gene, CDR3 DNA, CDR3 protein. A D gene is named only where the DNA matches it firmly. Size values are once, few and many counts, or a class for expanded clones, and some rows have none.

TRBV5-1	NA	NA	TRBJ2-5	TGCGCCAGCAGCTTGACGGGGGACCAAGAGACCCAGTACTTC	CASSLTGDQETQYF
TRBV30	NA	NA	TRBJ1-5	TGTGCCTGGAGTGACGGCAATCAGCCCCAGCATTTT	CAWSDGNQPQHF
TRBV28	NA	NA	TRBJ1-6	TGTGCCAGCAGTTTAAGGTACAGGGTGATTGATTCACCCCTCCACTTT	CASSLRYRVIDSPLHF
TRBV27	NA	NA	TRBJ1-4	TGTGCCAGCAGTCCAGGGGTTCATGAAAAACTGTTTTTT	CASSPGVHEKLFF
TRBV10-3	TRBD2	NA	TRBJ2-1	TGTGCCATCAGCCGCGGGACTAGCGGGGGTGATGAGCAGTTCTTC	CAISRGTSGGDEQFF
TRBV29-1	TRBD1	NA	TRBJ2-5	TGCAGCGTTGAAGGGGACAGTACGCAAGAGACCCAGTACTTC	CSVEGDSTQETQYF
TRBV4-3	NA	NA	TRBJ2-1	TGCGCCAGCAGCCAAGGGGGATGGCAGTTCTTC	CASSQGGWQFF
TRBV30	TRBD1	NA	TRBJ2-7	TGTGCCTGGAGTCAATCGATACAGGGGCGGCAGTACTTC	CAWSQSIQGRQYF
TRBV6-5	NA	NA	TRBJ1-2	TGTGCCAGCACTACCGGGACCGACTATGGCTACACCTTC	CASTTGTDYGYTF
TRBV12-5	NA	NA	TRBJ2-5	TGTGCTAGTGCTTTCCAGCGGAGCCAAGAGACCCAGTACTTC	CASAFQRSQETQYF
TRBV14	TRBD1	few	TRBJ2-3	TGTGCCAGCAGCCACCTGGTAGGACAGGGCCCAGATACGCAGTATTTT	CASSHLVGQGPDTQYF
TRBV30	TRBD1	NA	TRBJ2-5	TGTGCCTTCGCAACCGGGACAGGGGAAGAGACCCAGTACTTC	CAFATGTGEETQYF
TRBV4-2	TRBD1	few	TRBJ2-1	TGTGCCAGCAGCCAGGGACAGGGGGCGGAAGAGCAGTTCTTC	CASSQGQGAEEQFF
TRBV4-2	NA	once	TRBJ1-5	TGTGCCAGCAGCCAAGACAGGGTTGGCAATCAGCCCCAGCATTTT	CASSQDRVGNQPQHF
TRBV30	NA	few	TRBJ1-2	TGTGCCTGGAGTGTACCTGGGCGACCGGTCGCGGCGGGCTATGGCTACACCTTC	CAWSVPGRPVAAGYGYTF
TRBV7-7	NA	few	TRBJ2-3	TGTGCTAGCAGCTTACTTTTGGAGGGTACGCAGTATTTT	CASSLLLEGTQYF
TRBV19	NA	NA	TRBJ1-6	TGTGCCGCCAGGGGTTATAATTCACCCCTCCACTTT	CAARGYNSPLHF
TRBV5-1	NA	NA	TRBJ2-5	TGCGCCAGCAGCTTGGCCCCGGCGGGGAGCCAAGAGACCCAGTACTTC	CASSLAPAGSQETQYF
TRBV5-6	NA	NA	TRBJ1-2	TGTGCCAGCAGCCGCAACGGGGGCTACACCTTC	CASSRNGGYTF
TRBV29-1	NA	NA	TRBJ2-2	TGCAGCGTCTCCCAGCGGCCATCGAACACCGGGGAGCTGTTTTTT	CSVSQRPSNTGELFF
TRBV4-3	TRBD2	NA	TRBJ2-1	TGCGCCAGCAGCCAAGCAGTAAAGCGGGGGGGGTCCTACAATGAGCAGTTCTTC	CASSQAVKRGGSYNEQFF
TRBV27	NA	NA	TRBJ1-3	TGTGCCAGCAGTTTCGCAGGATCTGGAAACACCATATATTTT	CASSFAGSGNTIYF
TRBV30	NA	NA	TRBJ1-2	TGTGCCTGGAGTGTTGGGAACTATGGCTGCACCTTC	CAWSVGNYGCTF
TRBV5-6	NA	few	TRBJ1-2	TGTGCCAGCAGCTTGATGAGCGGCACAGGCTACACCTTC	CASSLMSGTGYTF
TRBV4-2	TRBD2	NA	TRBJ2-7	TGTGCCAGCAGCCAACAGGTCCCTACAGCGGGGGTTATCTACGAGCAGTACTTC	CASSQQVPTAGVIYEQYF
TRBV29-1	TRBD2	NA	TRBJ2-1	TGCAGCGTCCATCCGGGGGGGCGGAATGAGCAGTTCTTC	CSVHPGGRNEQFF
TRBV5-1	TRBD1	NA	TRBJ2-7	TGCGCCAGCAGCTTGGAACAGGGGAGCCACGAGCAGTACTTC	CASSLEQGSHEQYF
TRBV15	NA	NA	TRBJ2-1	TGTGCCACCAGCAGAGGACCGGACAGCGATGAGCAGTTCTTC	CATSRGPDSDEQFF
TRBV19	NA	few	TRBJ2-3	TGTGCCAGTAGTACCAGGGTTTCCGCAGATACGCAGTATTTT	CASSTRVSADTQYF
TRBV27	NA	few	TRBJ1-2	TGTGCCAGCAGTCCCGGAGGCGGGGGAACCTATGGCTACACCTTC	CASSPGGGGTYGYTF
TRBV7-3	TRBD2	NA	TRBJ2-1	TGTGCCAGCAGCTACAGCGGGGCCTCCTACAATGAGCAGTTCTTC	CASSYSGASYNEQFF
TRBV4-3	NA	NA	TRBJ2-7	TGCGCCAGCAGCCCCGGATCGAGGGTCCCCCCCTACGAGCAGTACTTC	CASSPGSRVPPYEQYF
TRBV7-8	TRBD1	NA	TRBJ1-1	TGTGCCAGCAGCTTGGGGACAGTGAACACTGAAGCTTTCTTT	CASSLGTVNTEAFF
TRBV7-2	NA	NA	TRBJ1-6	TGTGCCAGCAGCTTAAGTCTACAGGGTCTACCCCTCCACTTT	CASSLSLQGLPLHF
TRBV2	NA	NA	TRBJ2-7	TGTGCCAGCAGGAGGTCAGGTCTCTCCTACGAGCAGTACTTC	CASRRSGLSYEQYF
TRBV4-2	NA	NA	TRBJ2-7	TGTGCCAGCAGCCAAGCTCAGGCCCCCTACGAGCAGTACTTC	CASSQAQAPYEQYF
TRBV29-1	NA	few	TRBJ2-7	TGCAGCGTTGGACCAGGGACCTACGAGCAGTACTTC	CSVGPGTYEQYF
TRBV25-1	TRBD1	few	TRBJ1-1	TGTGCCAGCAGGGGGGTGAAGGGGGCATTCATGAACACTGAAGCTTTCTTT	CASRGVKGAFMNTEAFF
TRBV10-3	NA	NA	TRBJ1-5	TGTGCCATCAGCGCGGGGGAGGGCAATCAGCCCCAGCATTTT	CAISAGEGNQPQHF
TRBV5-4	TRBD1	NA	TRBJ2-5	TGTGCCAGCAGCTGGGGACAGGGGACCCGGGAGACCCAGTACTTC	CASSWGQGTRETQYF
TRBV30	NA	NA	TRBJ1-1	TGTGCCTGGTCGGACCTCGTAACTGAAGCTTTCTTT	CAWSDLVTEAFF
TRBV18	NA	NA	TRBJ2-3	TGTGCCAGCTCACGGACTACTCCCACAGATACGCAGTATTTT	CASSRTTPTDTQYF
TRBV5-4	NA	NA	TRBJ2-3	TGTGCCAGCAGCTTGGTCGGGCAGGGCACAGATACGCAGTATTTT	CASSLVGQGTDTQYF
TRBV27	NA	NA	TRBJ2-1	TGTGCCAGCAGGCCCTCCGGAGGCAATGAGCAGTTCTTC	CASRPSGGNEQFF
TRBV9	NA	NA	TRBJ2-1	TGTGCCAGCAGCGTAGACAATGAGCAGTTCTTC	CASSVDNEQFF
TRBV29-1	NA	NA	TRBJ2-2	TGCAGCGTTGATCACGCGGGGAGGAACACCGGGGAGCTGTTTTTT	CSVDHAGRNTGELFF
TRBV19	TRBD1	NA	TRBJ2-3	TGTGCCAGTAGTACCGGGGACAGTTCCACAGATACGCAGTATTTT	CASSTGDSSTDTQYF
TRBV30	TRBD1	once	TRBJ2-1	TGTGCCTGGGGGACAGGGCGTGAGCAGTTCTTC	CAWGTGREQFF
TRBV18	TRBD2	NA	TRBJ2-3	TGTGCCAGCTCACCGGGACTACAACGCAATACGCAGTATTTT	CASSPGLQRNTQYF
TRBV29-1	TRBD2	NA	TRBJ2-5	TGCAGCGTTGTGTTTGGCGGGGGGGCCGGGGAGACCCAGTACTTC	CSVVFGGGAGETQYF